A single sample gave rise to the 23 T cell receptor beta chains below, sequenced in a study of T cell clones after liver transplantation. Using immunoSEQ multiplex PCR, the repertoire was profiled, and TCRdb retains in-frame clones only, with some absent. Of about 75,000 clones detected, roughly 80% appear once; the ten largest clones hold more than 2%. This sample comprised CD4+ T cells from blood, obtained 48 months after liver transplant. The receptors originated from a human patient who received a liver transplant. Some T cells may trace back to the graft donor.

The chain is built from TRBV9 and TRBJ2-5, with 12 bases matching TRBD2. Per germline, CDR1 SGDLS and CDR2 YYNGEE. This CDR3 comprises 16 residues. V trimming: 0 bases; J trimming: 4 bases; junction bases outside the gene matches: 4. As DNA, the CDR3 is TGTGCCAGCAGCGTAGCTAGCGGGAGGGCCGCAGAGACCCAGTACTTC. Translating it yields CASSVASGRAAETQYF.

The chain has TRBV29-1 and TRBJ1-1; maybe TRBD1 (6 bases). In germline, CDR1 is SQVTM, CDR2 ANQGSEA. Trimming shortened V by 5 bases and J by 1 base, and 11 bases separated the two germline ends. The length of the CDR3 is 13 residues. The CDR3 loop reads CSVHRTENTEAFF. CDR3 DNA: TGCAGCGTTCACCGGACAGAGAACACTGAAGCTTTCTTT. The full variable domain, rest sourced from reference TRBV29-1 and TRBJ1-1, is SAVISQKPSRDICQRGTSLTIQCQVDSQVTMMFWYRQQPGQSLTLIATANQGSEATYESGFVIDKFPISRPNLTFSTLTVSNMSPEDSSIYLCSVHRTENTEAFFGQGTRLTVV.

In its sample, this clone was seen once. CDR3 sequence reads: CASSGGEETQYF. DNA for the CDR3: TGTGCCAGCAGTGGCGGGGAGGAGACCCAGTACTTC. The chain employs TRBV6-1 and TRBJ2-5; a possible D gene is TRBD2 (6 bases). V lost 4 bases, J lost 5 bases, and 8 bases lay in between. Germline lookup yields CDR1 MNHNS and CDR2 SASEGT. The CDR3 is 12 amino acids.

The genes are TRBV5-1 and TRBJ2-2; D call uncertain. The CDR3 covers 13 residues. V was shortened by 3 bases and J by 2 bases, with 5 bases between the two germline ends. Germline-derived CDR1 and CDR2 are SGHRS and YFSETQ. CDR3 DNA: TGCGCCAGCAGCTCGGACAACACCGGGGAGCTGTTTTTT. This gives the protein CASSSDNTGELFF.

This chain connects TRBV30 to TRBJ1-3; D gene uncertain. The CDR3 spans 15 residues. V lost 1 base and J lost 0, with 10 bases in between. Germline V gives CDR1 GTSNPN, CDR2 SVGIG (reference sequence). CDR3 residues: CAWSEQLFSGNTIYF. In nucleotides, the CDR3 is TGTGCCTGGAGTGAACAGCTTTTCTCTGGAAACACCATATATTTT.

CDR3 in DNA: TGTGCCAGCCGAGGACTAGCAGTTTACAATGAGCAGTTCTTC. Its translation: CASRGLAVYNEQFF. V and J are TRBV6-5 and TRBJ2-1, with TRBD2 matching 8 bases. Trimming removed 8 bases from V and 4 bases from J; junction bases left unmatched: 7. Germline lookup yields CDR1 MNHEY and CDR2 SVGAGI. This CDR3 is 14 amino acids long.

The chain has TRBV5-1 and TRBJ1-2, with TRBD1 as a possible D gene (6 bases). The length of the CDR3 is 15 residues. Germline-derived CDR1 and CDR2 are SGHRS and YFSETQ. Trimming shortened V by 0 bases and J by 0 bases, and 9 bases separated the two germline ends. The CDR3 is CASSLEGQTNYGYTF. The CDR3 DNA is TGCGCCAGCAGCTTGGAAGGACAGACTAACTATGGCTACACCTTC.

This clone was observed a single time. This rearrangement joins TRBV28 to TRBJ2-1; D could derive from TRBD1 or TRBD2 (5 bases each). The CDR3 is 14 residues long. Deletions cut 6 bases from V and 3 bases from J, with 12 bases between. In germline, CDR1 is MDHEN, CDR2 SYDVKM. Written as DNA, the CDR3 is TGTGCCAGCAGGGGTCGGGACGACTACAATGAGCAGTTCTTC. It is translated as CASRGRDDYNEQFF.

This sequence joins TRBV6-5 and TRBJ1-1; 10 bases agree with TRBD1. Trimming removed 5 bases from V and 2 bases from J; junction bases left unmatched: 5. This CDR3 has 15 residues. Germline loops: CDR1 MNHEY, CDR2 SVGAGI. For the CDR3, the DNA is TGTGCCAGCAGTAGCCGGGACAGGGGTAACACTGAAGCTTTCTTT. Protein product: CASSSRDRGNTEAFF.

The chain recombines TRBV9 with TRBJ2-5; a weak D match, TRBD1 (5 bases). V lost 0 bases to trimming and J lost 1 base, with 13 bases between them. Per germline, CDR1 SGDLS and CDR2 YYNGEE. The CDR3 consists of 16 residues. The CDR3 DNA is TGTGCCAGCAGCGTAGGGGCAGGGATTAGCCAAGAGACCCAGTACTTC. Translated: CASSVGAGISQETQYF.

Only one count was recorded for this clone. The chain has TRBV7-2 and TRBJ2-1; 9 positions agree with TRBD2. The CDR3 totals 14 residues. Germline CDR1 is SGHTA and CDR2 is FQGNSA. After removal of 2 bases from V and 9 bases from J, the junction contained 5 bases not matched to a gene. The CDR3 sequence: CASSLRRAGGEQFF. CDR3 DNA sequence: TGTGCCAGCAGCTTAAGGAGAGCGGGAGGTGAGCAGTTCTTC.

V usage is TRBV25-1 and J usage is TRBJ2-7, with a tentative D call TRBD2 (5 bases). Germline V gene sequence: CDR1 MGHDK, CDR2 SYGVNS. This CDR3 has 14 residues. V was trimmed by 6 bases and J by 2 bases, leaving 14 bases between them. This chain's CDR3 is CASRERVLPYEQYF. In DNA form, the CDR3 reads TGTGCCAGCAGAGAGAGGGTTTTACCCTACGAGCAGTACTTC.

This clone appeared a single time. V gene TRBV5-4 combines with J gene TRBJ2-3, with 9 positions matching TRBD2. The CDR3 sequence is 15 residues long. The V and J ends lost 4 bases and 3 bases, in that order; junction bases with no gene match: 6. Looked up from germline, CDR1 is SGHNT and CDR2 is YYREEE (reference sequence). The CDR3 is CASSPSGRPTDTQYF. The CDR3 nucleotides are TGTGCCAGCAGCCCGAGCGGGAGGCCGACAGATACGCAGTATTTT.

This sequence joins TRBV6-1 and TRBJ1-2; D gene unclear. Germline CDR1 MNHNS, CDR2 SASEGT. CDR3 size: 13 residues. V was trimmed by 4 bases and J by 5 bases, leaving 11 bases between them. This chain's CDR3 is CASSVGLLYGYTF. CDR3 coding DNA: TGTGCCAGCAGTGTGGGCCTTTTGTATGGCTACACCTTC.

This sequence joins TRBV6-1 and TRBJ1-2, with 7 bases identical to TRBD1. This CDR3 comprises 14 residues. In germline, CDR1 is MNHNS, CDR2 SASEGT. The junction had 12 bases not matched to a gene; V was cut back by 9 bases and J by 5 bases. The CDR3 region has the DNA TGTGCCAGTCGGAGGGACAGCTTAGAATATGGCTACACCTTC. Its protein is CASRRDSLEYGYTF.

As DNA, the CDR3 is TGTGCCAGCAGTTTCGGGTTCTCCTACGAGCAGTACTTC. It specifies CASSFGFSYEQYF. The V call is TRBV28, the J call TRBJ2-7; unclear D gene. The CDR3 has 13 amino acids. Germline CDR1 reads MDHEN; CDR2 reads SYDVKM. With 3 bases removed from V and 0 bases from J, the gap between germline ends came to 6 bases.

This clone was counted between two and nine times. The chain uses TRBV4-2 and TRBJ2-3, with D possibly being TRBD2 (5 bases). The CDR3 extends over 15 amino acids. In germline, CDR1 is LGHNA, CDR2 YNFKEQ. The V end lost 0 bases, the J end lost 1 base, and 8 bases lay between the germline ends. CDR3 bases: TGTGCCAGCAGCCAAGACCTACTAGGCACAGATACGCAGTATTTT. Protein: CASSQDLLGTDTQYF.

The rearrangement links TRBV4-3 to TRBJ2-3; possibly TRBD1 or TRBD2 for D (5 bases each). In germline, CDR1 is LGHNA, CDR2 YSLEER. The CDR3 consists of 16 residues. Trimming left V 4 bases short and J 2 bases short, with 16 bases between. The CDR3 nucleotides read TGCGCCAGCAGCCGGTCATCCGGGACCTTCACAGATACGCAGTATTTT. It codes for CASSRSSGTFTDTQYF.

The chain is built from TRBV4-2 and TRBJ1-1, with D possibly TRBD1 on 6 matching bases. V lost 1 base and J lost 8, with 17 bases in between. Germline lookup yields CDR1 LGHNA and CDR2 YNFKEQ. The CDR3 totals 15 residues. CDR3 sequence (DNA): TGTGCCAGCAGCCAAGGGCACATGGGGGGCCCCGAAGCTTTCTTT. This codes for CASSQGHMGGPEAFF.

The chain recombines TRBV19 with TRBJ2-7; D remains ambiguous. Germline V gives CDR1 LNHDA, CDR2 SQIVND (reference sequence). Trimming shortened V by 6 bases and J by 0 bases, and 12 bases separated the two germline ends. This CDR3 spans 14 amino acids. Here the CDR3 DNA reads TGTGCCAGTAGAACACGCTACAACTCCTACGAGCAGTACTTC. Protein: CASRTRYNSYEQYF.

The chain combines TRBV30 with TRBJ2-1, with 7 bases aligning to TRBD2. The CDR3 is 15 residues long. V lost 1 base, J lost 1 base, and 4 bases stayed unmatched. CDR1 GTSNPN and CDR2 SVGIG come from the germline V gene (reference sequence). CDR3 residues: CAWSGTGGSYNEQFF. CDR3 coding DNA: TGTGCCTGGAGTGGTACGGGAGGTTCCTACAATGAGCAGTTCTTC.

V usage is TRBV5-6 and J usage is TRBJ2-7; TRBD1 matches at 9 bases. Germline V CDR1 and CDR2: SGHDT, YYEEEE. Trimming removed 2 bases from V and 6 bases from J; junction bases left unmatched: 9. This CDR3 has 15 residues. The CDR3 DNA sequence: TGTGCCAGCAGCTTTGGGACAGGGACGGTTTCCGAGCAGTACTTC. It is translated as CASSFGTGTVSEQYF. The complete variable domain, with remaining parts taken from reference TRBV5-6 and TRBJ2-7, reads DAGVTQSPTHLIKTRGQQVTLRCSPKSGHDTVSWYQQALGQGPQFIFQYYEEEERQRGNFPDRFSGHQFPNYSSELNVNALLLGDSALYLCASSFGTGTVSEQYFGPGTRLTVT.

The V call is TRBV5-6, the J call TRBJ2-6; a weak D match, TRBD1 (5 bases). The CDR3 is made up of 18 amino acids. Germline CDR1 and CDR2: SGHDT and YYEEEE. The V end was cut by 0 bases, the J end by 0 bases, with 13 bases between. The CDR3 region is CASSLGGHRLSGANVLTF. The CDR3 region has the DNA TGTGCCAGCAGCTTGGGTGGACACAGACTCTCTGGGGCCAACGTCCTGACTTTC.